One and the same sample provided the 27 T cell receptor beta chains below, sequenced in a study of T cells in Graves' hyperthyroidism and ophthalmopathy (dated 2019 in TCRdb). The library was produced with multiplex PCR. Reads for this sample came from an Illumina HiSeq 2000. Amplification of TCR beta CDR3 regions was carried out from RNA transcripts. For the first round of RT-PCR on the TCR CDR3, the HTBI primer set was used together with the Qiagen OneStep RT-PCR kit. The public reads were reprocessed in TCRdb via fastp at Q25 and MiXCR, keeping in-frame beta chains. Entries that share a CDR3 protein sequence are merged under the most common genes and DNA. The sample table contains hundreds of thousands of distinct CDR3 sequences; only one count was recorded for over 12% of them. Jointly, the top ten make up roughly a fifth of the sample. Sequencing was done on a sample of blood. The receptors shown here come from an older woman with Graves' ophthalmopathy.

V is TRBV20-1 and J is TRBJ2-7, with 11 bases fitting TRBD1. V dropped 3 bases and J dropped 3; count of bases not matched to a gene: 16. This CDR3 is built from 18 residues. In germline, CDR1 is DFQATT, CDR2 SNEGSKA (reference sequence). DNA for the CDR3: TGCAGTGCTAGCGCCCCGCCCGGGACAGGGGGGGGGCTCTACGAGCAGTACTTC. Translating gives CSASAPPGTGGGLYEQYF.

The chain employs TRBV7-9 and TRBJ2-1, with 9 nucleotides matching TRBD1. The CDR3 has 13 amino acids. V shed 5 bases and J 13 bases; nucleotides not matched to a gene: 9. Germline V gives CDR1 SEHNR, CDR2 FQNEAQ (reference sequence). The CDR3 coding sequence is TGTGCCAGCAGCCCGGGACAGGGAAGTTTTCAGTTCTTC. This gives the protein CASSPGQGSFQFF.

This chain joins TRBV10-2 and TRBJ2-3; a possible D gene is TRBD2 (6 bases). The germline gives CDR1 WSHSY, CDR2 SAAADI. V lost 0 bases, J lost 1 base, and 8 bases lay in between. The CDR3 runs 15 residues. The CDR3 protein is CASSESGGRTDTQYF. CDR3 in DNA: TGCGCCAGCAGTGAGTCGGGGGGACGCACAGATACGCAGTATTTT.

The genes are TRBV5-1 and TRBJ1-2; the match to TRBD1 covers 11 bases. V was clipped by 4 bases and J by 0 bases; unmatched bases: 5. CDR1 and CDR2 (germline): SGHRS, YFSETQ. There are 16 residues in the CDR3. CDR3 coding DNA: TGCGCCAGCAGCGCAGGACAGGGGGCTACTAACTATGGCTACACCTTC. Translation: CASSAGQGATNYGYTF.

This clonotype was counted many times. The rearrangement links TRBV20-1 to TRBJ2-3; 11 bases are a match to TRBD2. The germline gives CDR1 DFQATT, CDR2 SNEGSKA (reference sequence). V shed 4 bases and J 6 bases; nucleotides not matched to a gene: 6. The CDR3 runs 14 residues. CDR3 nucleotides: TGCAGTGCTAAAGGGACTAGCGGTTCTGATACGCAGTATTTT. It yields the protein CSAKGTSGSDTQYF.

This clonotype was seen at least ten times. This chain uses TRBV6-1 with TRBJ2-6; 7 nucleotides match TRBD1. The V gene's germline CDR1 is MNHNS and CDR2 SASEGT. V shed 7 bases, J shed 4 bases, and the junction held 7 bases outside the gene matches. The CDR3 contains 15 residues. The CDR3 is CASTRTGIGANVLTF. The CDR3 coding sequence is TGTGCCAGCACCCGGACAGGTATAGGGGCCAACGTCCTGACTTTC.

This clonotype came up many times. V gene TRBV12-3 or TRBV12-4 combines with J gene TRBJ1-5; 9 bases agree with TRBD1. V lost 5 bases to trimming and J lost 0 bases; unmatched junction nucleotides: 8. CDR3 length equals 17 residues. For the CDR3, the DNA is TGTGCCAGCAGTCTGGGACAGGGAATCTATAGCAATCAGCCCCAGCATTTT. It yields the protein CASSLGQGIYSNQPQHF.

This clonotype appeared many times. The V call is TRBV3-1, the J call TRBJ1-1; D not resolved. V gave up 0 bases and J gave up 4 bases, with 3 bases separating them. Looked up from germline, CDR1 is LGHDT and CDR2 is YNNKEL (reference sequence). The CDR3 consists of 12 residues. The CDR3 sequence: CASSQDITEAFF. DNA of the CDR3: TGTGCCAGCAGCCAAGATATCACTGAAGCTTTCTTT.

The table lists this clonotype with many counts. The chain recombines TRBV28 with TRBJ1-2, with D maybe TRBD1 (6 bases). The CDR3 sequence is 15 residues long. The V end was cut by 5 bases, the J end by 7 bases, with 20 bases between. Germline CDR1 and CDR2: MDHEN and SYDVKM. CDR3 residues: CASSVTGAGVSGYTF. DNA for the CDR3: TGTGCCAGCAGTGTCACTGGGGCAGGGGTAAGTGGCTACACCTTC.

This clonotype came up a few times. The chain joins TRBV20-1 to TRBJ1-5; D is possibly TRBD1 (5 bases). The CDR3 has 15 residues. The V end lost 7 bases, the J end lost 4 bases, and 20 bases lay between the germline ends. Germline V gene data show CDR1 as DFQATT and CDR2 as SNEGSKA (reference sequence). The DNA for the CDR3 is TGCAGTGTCCTCGGCCAACTGACAGAGAATCAGCCCCAGCATTTT. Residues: CSVLGQLTENQPQHF.

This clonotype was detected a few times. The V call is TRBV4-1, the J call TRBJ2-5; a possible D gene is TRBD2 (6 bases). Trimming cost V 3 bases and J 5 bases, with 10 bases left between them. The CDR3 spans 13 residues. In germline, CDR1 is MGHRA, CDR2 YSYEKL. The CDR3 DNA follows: TGCGCCAGCAGCCAGGGAGGCGTTGAGACCCAGTACTTC. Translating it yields CASSQGGVETQYF.

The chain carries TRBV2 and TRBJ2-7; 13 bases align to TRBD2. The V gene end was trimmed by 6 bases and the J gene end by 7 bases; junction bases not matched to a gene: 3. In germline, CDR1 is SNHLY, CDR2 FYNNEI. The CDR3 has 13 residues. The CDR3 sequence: CASSRTSGREQYF. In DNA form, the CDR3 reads TGTGCCAGCAGCCGGACTAGCGGGAGAGAGCAGTACTTC.

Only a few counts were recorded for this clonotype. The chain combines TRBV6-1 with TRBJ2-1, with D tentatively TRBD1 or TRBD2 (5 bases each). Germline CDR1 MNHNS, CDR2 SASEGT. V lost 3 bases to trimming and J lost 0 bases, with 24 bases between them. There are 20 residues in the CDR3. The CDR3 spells CASSDEGRGTWLVSYNEQFF. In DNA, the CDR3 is TGTGCCAGCAGTGATGAAGGCAGAGGGACCTGGCTAGTCTCCTACAATGAGCAGTTCTTC.

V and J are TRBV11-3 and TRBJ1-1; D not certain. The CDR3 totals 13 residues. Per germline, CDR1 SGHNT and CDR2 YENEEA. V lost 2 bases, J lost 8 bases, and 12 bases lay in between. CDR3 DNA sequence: TGTGCCAGCAGCTTAAATAGCAGAGCCGAAGCTTTCTTT. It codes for CASSLNSRAEAFF.

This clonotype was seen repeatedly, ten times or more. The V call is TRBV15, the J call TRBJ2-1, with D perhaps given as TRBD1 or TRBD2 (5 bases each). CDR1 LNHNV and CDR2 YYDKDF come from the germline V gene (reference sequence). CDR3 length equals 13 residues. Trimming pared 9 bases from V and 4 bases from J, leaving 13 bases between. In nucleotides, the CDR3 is TGTGCCACGGGGGAAGATTATTACAATGAGCAGTTCTTC. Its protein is CATGEDYYNEQFF.

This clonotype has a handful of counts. The CDR3 region has the DNA TGTGCCAGCAGCTTGGGACTGACGACCTACGAGCAGTACTTC. Protein: CASSLGLTTYEQYF. The chain links TRBV5-6 to TRBJ2-7, with D unclear. CDR3 length: 14 amino acids. Per the germline V gene, CDR1 is SGHDT and CDR2 is YYEEEE. V was cut by 0 bases and J by 2 bases, with 9 bases left in between.

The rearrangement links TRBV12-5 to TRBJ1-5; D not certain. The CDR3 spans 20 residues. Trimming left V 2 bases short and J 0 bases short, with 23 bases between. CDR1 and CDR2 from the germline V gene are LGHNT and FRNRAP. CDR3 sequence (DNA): TGTGCTAGTGGTTTGAGCTCGGCGACCACCCGCCACCCTAGCAATCAGCCCCAGCATTTT. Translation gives CASGLSSATTRHPSNQPQHF.

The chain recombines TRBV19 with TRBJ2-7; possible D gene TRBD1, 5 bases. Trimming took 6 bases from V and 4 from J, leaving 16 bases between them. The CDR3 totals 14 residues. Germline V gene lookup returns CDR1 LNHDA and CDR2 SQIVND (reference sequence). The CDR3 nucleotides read TGTGCCAGTAGCCGACAGTCCGGTCCATACGAGCAGTACTTC. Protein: CASSRQSGPYEQYF.

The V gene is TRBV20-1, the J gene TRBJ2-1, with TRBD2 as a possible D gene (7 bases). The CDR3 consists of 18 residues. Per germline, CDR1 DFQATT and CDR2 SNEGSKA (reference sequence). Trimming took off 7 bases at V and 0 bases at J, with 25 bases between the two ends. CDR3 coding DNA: TGCAGTGACCGCGGGACACGAGCCCAGCGGGGCTCCTACAATGAGCAGTTCTTC. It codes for CSDRGTRAQRGSYNEQFF.

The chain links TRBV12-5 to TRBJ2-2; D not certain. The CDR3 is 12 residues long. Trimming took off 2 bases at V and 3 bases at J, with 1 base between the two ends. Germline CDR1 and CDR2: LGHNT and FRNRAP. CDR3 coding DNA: TGTGCTAGTGGTTTGCACACCGGGGAGCTGTTTTTT. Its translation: CASGLHTGELFF.

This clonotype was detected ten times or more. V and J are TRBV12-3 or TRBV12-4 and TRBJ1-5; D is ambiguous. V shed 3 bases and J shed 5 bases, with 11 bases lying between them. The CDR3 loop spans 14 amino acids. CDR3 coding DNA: TGTGCCAGCAGTTTGTTGTCCTATCATCAGCCCCAGCATTTT. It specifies CASSLLSYHQPQHF.

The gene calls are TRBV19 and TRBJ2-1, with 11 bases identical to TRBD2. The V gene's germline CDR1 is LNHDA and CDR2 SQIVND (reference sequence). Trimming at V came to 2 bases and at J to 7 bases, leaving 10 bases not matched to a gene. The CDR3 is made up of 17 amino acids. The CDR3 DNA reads TGTGCCAGTAGTATATCCCCGCTAGCGGGAGGCCGTAATGAGCAGTTCTTC. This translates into CASSISPLAGGRNEQFF.

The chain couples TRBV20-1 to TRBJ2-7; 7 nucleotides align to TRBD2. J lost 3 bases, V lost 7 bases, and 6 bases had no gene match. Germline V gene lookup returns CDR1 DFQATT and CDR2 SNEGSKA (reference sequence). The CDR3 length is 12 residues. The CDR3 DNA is TGCAGTGTTGCTAGCGGCAGCTACGAGCAGTACTTC. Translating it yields CSVASGSYEQYF.

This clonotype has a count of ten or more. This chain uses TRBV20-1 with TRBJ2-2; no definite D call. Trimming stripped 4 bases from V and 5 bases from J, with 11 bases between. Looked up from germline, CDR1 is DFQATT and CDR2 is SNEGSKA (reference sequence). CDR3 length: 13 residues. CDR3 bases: TGCAGTGCTACAGGCTTTGGAACCGGGGAGCTGTTTTTT. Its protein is CSATGFGTGELFF.

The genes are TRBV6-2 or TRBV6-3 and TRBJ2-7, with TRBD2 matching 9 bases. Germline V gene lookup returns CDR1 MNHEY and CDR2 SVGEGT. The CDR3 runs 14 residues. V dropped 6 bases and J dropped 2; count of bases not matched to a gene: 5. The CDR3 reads CASRSGRSPYEQYF. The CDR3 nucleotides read TGTGCCAGCAGGAGCGGGAGGTCACCCTACGAGCAGTACTTC.

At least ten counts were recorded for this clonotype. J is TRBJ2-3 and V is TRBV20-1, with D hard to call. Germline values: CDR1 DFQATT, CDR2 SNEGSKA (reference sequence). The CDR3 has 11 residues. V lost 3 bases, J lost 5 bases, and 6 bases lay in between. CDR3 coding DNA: TGCAGTGCTAGGGGTCGAGATACGCAGTATTTT. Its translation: CSARGRDTQYF.

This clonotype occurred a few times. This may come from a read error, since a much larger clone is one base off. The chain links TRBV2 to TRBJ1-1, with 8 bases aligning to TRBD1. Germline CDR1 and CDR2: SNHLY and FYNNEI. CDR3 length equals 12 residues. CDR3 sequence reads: CVSRTGHTEAFF. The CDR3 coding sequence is TGTGTCAGTCGGACAGGGCACACTGAAGCTTTCTTT.